This T cell receptor (beta chain) was sequenced during a study of glioma-infiltrating T cells. Study-wide points: Only very few CDR3 sequences appeared in both tissue and blood. Non-neoplastic patients had below-expected tissue-blood divergence, while all gliomas exceeded expectation.

The iRepertoire nested amplicon-rescue multiplex PCR amplified TCR alpha and beta CDR3s from RNA. For one-step reverse transcription and amplification, roughly 95-400 ng of tissue mRNA or PBMC total RNA was used. MiXCR was run by TCRdb on the multiplex PCR reads, yielding one entry per CDR3 protein. The sample has under 50,000 distinct CDR3 sequences; about a fifth are singletons. This clonotype was seen many times. Its cognate antigen is unknown. Germline CDR1 LNHNV, CDR2 YYDKDF (reference sequence). This CDR3 is 17 amino acids long. Between the trimmed V and J ends, which lost 4 bases and 5 bases, there was a span of 22 bases.

The specimen sequenced was glioma tissue, nonneoplastic brain tissue, or PBMCs (not recorded which). This chain uses TRBV15 with TRBJ2-3, with D maybe TRBD1 (6 bases). The sequence derives from a human donor with low-grade glioma or glioblastoma, undergoing nonglioma brain surgery, or in good health (not recorded which). The CDR3 nucleotides are TGTGCCACCAGCACGGGATTGGACAGCTCCCCAATAGATACGCAGTATTTT. Amino acid sequence: CATSTGLDSSPIDTQYF.